This T cell receptor (beta chain) was documented in a study of early T cells in non-severe SARS-CoV-2 infection. Study-level findings and limits: Matching results from VDJdb favored anti-spike CD8 responses, leaving private and CD4 specificities undetected.

The CDR3 extends over 18 amino acids. V was shortened by 0 bases and J by 4 bases, with 21 bases between the two germline ends. CDR1 is SGHTA, CDR2 FQGNSA, per germline. A few counts support this clonotype. The antigen is undetermined. Molecules of cDNA were individually given unique molecular identifiers that were attached to them. In TCRdb, the 5' RACE reads were re-called with MiXCR into one record per CDR3 protein. The table includes some 48,000 distinct CDR3 sequences, about 6.2% detected once. The rearrangement uses TRBV7-2 and TRBJ1-2, with D possibly TRBD1 on 6 matching bases. The receptor was derived from an adult who was a healthcare worker with PCR-confirmed SARS-CoV-2 infection or an uninfected control (not recorded which). Sequenced here: whole blood, sampled at baseline. In DNA, the CDR3 is TGTGCCAGCAGCTTAGCGAGTTCGGGGGCAGTGGCTAGCTATGGCTACACCTTC. This translates into CASSLASSGAVASYGYTF.